The next 28 T cell receptor beta chains were all read from a single sample in a study of PD-L1 blockade in urothelial cancer. Sequenced by immunoSEQ multiplex PCR; TCRdb stores in-frame clones only, minus some. The sample has approximately 50,000 clones, approximately 85% seen once. Documented time point: pretreatment peripheral blood. Sequencing was performed on PBMCs, taken around atezolizumab (anti-PD-L1) treatment. These receptor sequences come from a man aged 50 to 60 with urothelial cancer.

This chain joins TRBV5-4 and TRBJ1-2, with 8 bases fitting TRBD1. CDR1 and CDR2 (germline): SGHNT, YYREEE (reference sequence). CDR3 length equals 15 residues. The junction had 9 bases not matched to a gene; V was cut back by 0 bases and J by 8 bases. CDR3: CASSLGPTGEGGYTF. The CDR3 coding sequence is TGTGCCAGCAGCTTGGGCCCGACAGGGGAAGGCGGCTACACCTTC.

This chain connects TRBV2 to TRBJ2-2; D not resolved. CDR3 length: 14 amino acids. V was clipped by 3 bases and J by 3 bases, with 8 bases between them. In germline, CDR1 is SNHLY, CDR2 FYNNEI. The CDR3 loop is CASSDGSYTGELFF. The CDR3 DNA reads TGTGCCAGCAGTGATGGTAGCTACACCGGGGAGCTGTTTTTT.

The V call is TRBV5-6, the J call TRBJ2-1; D gene uncertain. Germline V CDR1 and CDR2: SGHDT, YYEEEE. CDR3 length: 11 residues. Trimming took 4 bases from V and 10 from J, leaving 9 bases between them. Here the CDR3 reads CASSEMEEQFF. The CDR3 DNA sequence: TGTGCCAGCAGCGAGATGGAGGAGCAGTTCTTC.

The rearrangement joins TRBV6-1 to TRBJ1-6; D perhaps matches TRBD1 (6 bases). The CDR3 has 20 residues. Trimming removed 3 bases at V and 3 bases at J, with 24 bases between. Germline loops: CDR1 MNHNS, CDR2 SASEGT. The CDR3 region has the DNA TGTGCCAGCAGTGAGCTCCGACAGGCCCCACAGATCGGCTATAATTCACCCCTCCACTTT. It is translated as CASSELRQAPQIGYNSPLHF.

The CDR3 loop is CASTKARFTPNYGYTF. In nucleotides, the CDR3 is TGTGCCAGCACCAAAGCGAGGTTTACACCCAACTATGGCTACACCTTC. The chain is built from TRBV11-2 and TRBJ1-2, with D uncertain. Trimming cost V 7 bases and J 2 bases, with 20 bases left between them. The CDR3 contains 16 residues. Looked up from germline, CDR1 is SGHAT and CDR2 is FQNNGV. Complete variable domain (other parts from reference TRBV11-2 and TRBJ1-2): EAGVAQSPRYKIIEKRQSVAFWCNPISGHATLYWYQQILGQGPKLLIQFQNNGVVDDSQLPKDRFSAERLKGVDSTLKIQPAKLEDSAVYLCASTKARFTPNYGYTFGSGTRLTVV.

This sequence joins TRBV9 and TRBJ2-7; a weak D match, TRBD2 (6 bases). The V gene's germline CDR1 is SGDLS and CDR2 YYNGEE. CDR3 length: 16 residues. Trimming stripped 0 bases from V and 2 bases from J, with 15 bases between. The CDR3 protein is CASSVAGGTGTYEQYF. The CDR3 nucleotides are TGTGCCAGCAGCGTAGCTGGGGGGACCGGCACCTACGAGCAGTACTTC. Variable domain in full (rest from reference TRBV9 and TRBJ2-7): DSGVTQTPKHLITATGQRVTLRCSPRSGDLSVYWYQQSLDQGLQFLIQYYNGEERAKGNILERFSAQQFPDLHSELNLSSLELGDSALYFCASSVAGGTGTYEQYFGPGTRLTVT.

V is TRBV4-1 and J is TRBJ2-5; no definite D call. The length of the CDR3 is 12 residues. Germline V lookup: CDR1 MGHRA, CDR2 YSYEKL. Trimming cost V 0 bases and J 5 bases, with 4 bases left between them. The CDR3 loop is CASSQDLETQYF. CDR3 nucleotide sequence: TGCGCCAGCAGCCAAGATCTTGAGACCCAGTACTTC.

The chain joins TRBV12-5 to TRBJ2-1; the match to TRBD1 covers 9 bases. The CDR3 length is 15 residues. CDR1 is LGHNT, CDR2 FRNRAP, per germline. J was trimmed by 4 bases and V by 4 bases; bases with no gene match: 5. CDR3 in DNA: TGTGCTAGTGGTTCCGGACAGGGGTGGTACAATGAGCAGTTCTTC. It codes for CASGSGQGWYNEQFF.

This clone was counted a single time. The J gene is TRBJ1-2, the V gene TRBV29-1; 8 bases map to TRBD1. The length of the CDR3 is 13 residues. The ends lost 5 bases at V and 4 bases at J; junction bases unmatched: 6. Germline V lookup: CDR1 SQVTM, CDR2 ANQGSEA. CDR3 loop: CSVTDRGGYGYTF. In nucleotides, the CDR3 is TGCAGCGTTACCGACAGGGGAGGCTATGGCTACACCTTC.

This clone was observed once. The genes are TRBV18 and TRBJ1-4, with a weak D call TRBD1 (6 bases). Germline V gene lookup returns CDR1 KGHSH and CDR2 LQKENI. V was pared by 6 bases and J by 4 bases, with 9 bases between. The CDR3 is 13 residues long. The CDR3, as DNA: TGTGCCAGCTCGCTGGACAGTAATGAAAAACTGTTTTTT. Its protein is CASSLDSNEKLFF.

The chain is built from TRBV19 and TRBJ2-1, with D perhaps TRBD1 (5 bases). The V gene's germline CDR1 is LNHDA and CDR2 SQIVND (reference sequence). The V and J ends lost 4 bases and 7 bases respectively, with 8 bases between them. This CDR3 contains 12 residues. This chain's CDR3 is CASSRWTNEQFF. CDR3 DNA: TGTGCCAGTAGTAGATGGACAAATGAGCAGTTCTTC.

The CDR3 loop reads CASSLMFGEQFF. As DNA, the CDR3 is TGTGCCAGCAGCTTAATGTTCGGTGAGCAGTTCTTC. The chain combines TRBV11-2 with TRBJ2-1; unclear D gene. The CDR3 has 12 residues. Germline values: CDR1 SGHAT, CDR2 FQNNGV. V was pared by 2 bases and J by 9 bases, with 8 bases between.

The rearrangement uses TRBV6-6 and TRBJ2-2; D is uncertain. Germline-derived CDR1 and CDR2 are MNHNY and SVGAGI (reference sequence). V gave up 6 bases and J gave up 6 bases, with 17 bases separating them. The CDR3 is made up of 15 amino acids. Written as DNA, the CDR3 is TGTGCCAGCAGCTTTAATAATGCTCCGGCCGGGGAGCTGTTTTTT. It is translated as CASSFNNAPAGELFF.

The chain has TRBV7-9 and TRBJ1-3, with 8 positions matching TRBD1. The V gene's germline CDR1 is SEHNR and CDR2 FQNEAQ (reference sequence). This CDR3 region has 18 residues. V shed 8 bases and J 0 bases; nucleotides not matched to a gene: 15. The CDR3 region has the DNA TGTGCCAGCGGACCTTCCCCTGGACAGGGAAACTCTGGAAACACCATATATTTT. Translating gives CASGPSPGQGNSGNTIYF.

This chain links TRBV7-3 with TRBJ2-1, with 16 bases aligning to TRBD2. The V and J ends lost 5 bases and 3 bases, in that order; junction bases with no gene match: 7. The CDR3 is 18 amino acids. Germline CDR1 is SGHTA and CDR2 is FQGTGA. The DNA for the CDR3 is TGTGCCAGCAGCCCGGGACTAGCGGGAGGGCCGTACTACAATGAGCAGTTCTTC. Amino acid sequence: CASSPGLAGGPYYNEQFF.

The chain joins TRBV4-1 to TRBJ2-3; TRBD2 agrees at 8 bases. The CDR3 extends over 17 amino acids. Trimming took 4 bases from V and 3 from J; bases not matched to a gene: 12. Germline V gives CDR1 MGHRA, CDR2 YSYEKL. The CDR3 loop reads CASSPARGLAGTDTQYF. CDR3 bases: TGCGCCAGCAGCCCCGCCCGTGGGCTAGCGGGTACAGATACGCAGTATTTT.

This chain links TRBV10-1 with TRBJ1-5; TRBD1 is a possible D gene (6 bases). V was pared by 6 bases and J by 2 bases, with 8 bases between. From germline, CDR1 is WNHNN and CDR2 SYGVQD (reference sequence). The CDR3 contains 13 residues. The CDR3 nucleotides are TGCGCCAGCAGCCGGACAGGCAATCAGCCCCAGCATTTT. Translated, it gives CASSRTGNQPQHF.

The gene calls are TRBV7-2 and TRBJ2-1; tentatively, D is TRBD2 (7 bases). The CDR3 runs 16 residues. Trimming removed 1 base from V and 5 bases from J, with 15 bases in between. Per germline, CDR1 SGHTA and CDR2 FQGNSA. The CDR3 nucleotides read TGTGCCAGCAGCTTAGTCGCGCGGGGGCTGAACAATGAGCAGTTCTTC. Translated: CASSLVARGLNNEQFF.

V usage is TRBV19 and J usage is TRBJ1-2; D perhaps matches TRBD1 (5 bases). The length of the CDR3 is 15 residues. The V end lost 5 bases, the J end lost 7 bases, and 20 bases lay between the germline ends. CDR1 LNHDA and CDR2 SQIVND come from the germline V gene (reference sequence). CDR3 nucleotides: TGTGCCAGTAGTCCCCGGGAGGGGATAATAAGTGGCTACACCTTC. Translating it yields CASSPREGIISGYTF.

This sequence joins TRBV10-3 and TRBJ2-3, with 10 bases that match TRBD2. The V gene end was trimmed by 3 bases and the J gene end by 5 bases; junction bases not matched to a gene: 8. The CDR3 contains 16 residues. CDR1 and CDR2 from the germline V gene are ENHRY and SYGVKD. In DNA form, the CDR3 reads TGTGCCATCAGTGAAATAGCGGGGGGCCCTCGAGATACGCAGTATTTT. Protein sequence: CAISEIAGGPRDTQYF.

This clone was counted a few times. This chain connects TRBV11-2 to TRBJ1-1; D is uncertain. CDR3 size: 11 residues. In germline, CDR1 is SGHAT, CDR2 FQNNGV. V was shortened by 4 bases and J by 7 bases, with 7 bases between the two germline ends. DNA for the CDR3: TGTGCCAGCAGCTCGCGGTTTGAAGCTTTCTTT. As protein: CASSSRFEAFF.

The chain uses TRBV2 and TRBJ1-1, with D tentatively TRBD1 (6 bases). V was trimmed by 6 bases and J by 1 base, leaving 15 bases between them. The CDR3 covers 15 residues. Germline V gives CDR1 SNHLY, CDR2 FYNNEI. The CDR3, as DNA: TGTGCCAGCAGGAAAGGACCGACAGGGAACACTGAAGCTTTCTTT. This codes for CASRKGPTGNTEAFF.

This clone appeared a single time. The gene calls are TRBV6-1 and TRBJ2-7; 7 positions agree with TRBD2. J was trimmed by 4 bases and V by 4 bases; bases with no gene match: 25. This CDR3 region has 20 residues. CDR1 MNHNS and CDR2 SASEGT come from the germline V gene. CDR3 protein: CASSGEGTTVGPGFFYEQYV. Written as DNA, the CDR3 is TGTGCCAGCAGTGGAGAAGGGACTACAGTGGGACCGGGCTTTTTTTACGAGCAGTACGTC.

The rearrangement joins TRBV2 to TRBJ1-4; TRBD1 is a possible D gene (5 bases). In germline, CDR1 is SNHLY, CDR2 FYNNEI. This CDR3 is built from 15 residues. Trimming left V 4 bases short and J 0 bases short, with 9 bases between. CDR3 protein: CASSVGGTTNEKLFF. DNA of the CDR3: TGTGCCAGCAGTGTGGGGGGGACAACTAATGAAAAACTGTTTTTT.

J is TRBJ1-3 and V is TRBV18; possibly TRBD1 for D (6 bases). CDR3 size: 13 residues. Deletions cut 4 bases from V and 5 bases from J, with 9 bases between. Germline-derived CDR1 and CDR2 are KGHSH and LQKENI. The CDR3 DNA reads TGTGCCAGCTCACAGGACAGCCGAAACACCATATATTTT. It encodes CASSQDSRNTIYF.

The rearrangement uses TRBV5-6 and TRBJ2-1, with TRBD2 matching over 10 bases. The CDR3 contains 14 residues. Trimming removed 1 base from V and 8 bases from J; junction bases left unmatched: 3. Germline assignment: CDR1 SGHDT and CDR2 YYEEEE. The CDR3 protein is CASSLKAGGHEQFF. For the CDR3, the DNA is TGTGCCAGCAGCTTGAAAGCGGGAGGGCATGAGCAGTTCTTC.

The CDR3: CASSDEGTKNQPQHF. In nucleotides, the CDR3 is TGTGCCAGCAGTGACGAAGGGACAAAAAATCAGCCCCAGCATTTT. The chain carries TRBV2 and TRBJ1-5, with a possible D match to TRBD1 (6 bases). Trimming removed 3 bases at V and 4 bases at J, with 13 bases between. Looked up from germline, CDR1 is SNHLY and CDR2 is FYNNEI. This CDR3 has 15 residues.

The chain uses TRBV15 and TRBJ1-4; D unresolved. V lost 1 base, J lost 8 bases, and 14 bases lay in between. Germline V gene lookup returns CDR1 LNHNV and CDR2 YYDKDF (reference sequence). The CDR3 is 15 amino acids. CDR3 bases: TGTGCCACCAGCAGAGTCACGCAGAGCGTCGAAAAACTGTTTTTT. Amino acid sequence: CATSRVTQSVEKLFF.